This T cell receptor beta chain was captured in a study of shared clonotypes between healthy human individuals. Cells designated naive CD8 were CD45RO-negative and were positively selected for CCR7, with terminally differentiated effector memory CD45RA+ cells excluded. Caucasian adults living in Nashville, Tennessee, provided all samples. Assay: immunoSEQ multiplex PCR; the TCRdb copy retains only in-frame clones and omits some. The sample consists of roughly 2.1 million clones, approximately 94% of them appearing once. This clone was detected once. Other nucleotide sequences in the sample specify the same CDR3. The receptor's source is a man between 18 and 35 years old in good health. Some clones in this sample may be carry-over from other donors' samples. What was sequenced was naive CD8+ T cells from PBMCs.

CDR3 bases: TGCAGTGCCACTGGGGATGGCTACACCTTC. Its protein product is CSATGDGYTF. The V gene is TRBV20-1, the J gene TRBJ1-2; D is unclear. CDR3 length equals 10 residues. V lost 6 bases, J lost 6 bases, and 8 bases lay in between. Germline CDR1 reads DFQATT; CDR2 reads SNEGSKA (reference sequence).